This T cell receptor (beta chain) was found in a study of T cell clonotyping in hematopoietic cell transplantation. Profiling relied on immunoSEQ multiplex PCR, and the TCRdb table lists in-frame clones only, not all of them. The sample has 40,000 to 45,000 clones; about 95% are singletons. This clone was recorded a few times. This same CDR3 is encoded by further DNA sequences in the sample. CDR1 MDHEN and CDR2 SYDVKM come from the germline V gene. This CDR3 has 12 residues. The V end lost 7 bases, the J end lost 3 bases, and 7 bases lay between the germline ends. The V and J genes are TRBV28 and TRBJ1-5, with D unresolved. This clonotype originated in a woman between 45 and 60 years old in good health. Some clones in this sample may be carry-over from other donors' samples. The sequenced material came from peripheral blood mononuclear cells. CDR3 DNA sequence: TGTGCCAGCAAAAGGTCCAATCAGCCCCAGCATTTT. This codes for CASKRSNQPQHF.